This TCR beta chain was recorded in a study of blood T cell repertoires in COVID-19 (dated by TCRdb to 2019 to 2021). About the full investigation: Samples covering the acute and convalescent phases of COVID-19 were provided by collaborators in the United States, Italy and Spain. The prospective study material was composed of cDNA or gDNA derived from T cells, B-cell-depleted T cells, or PBMCs. Deeply sampled blood TCRbeta repertoires from subjects exposed to, actively infected with, or recovered from COVID-19 were included in the dataset. A freely available public database, intended as a resource for researchers studying the immune response to SARS-CoV-2, is where the repertoires were released. The samples were drawn from two sources: the first 160 participants of the ongoing ImmuneRACE study, and 950 to 1,500 subjects contributed by 6 global collaborators. Nearly every sample came with metadata listing a de-identified subject ID, COVID-19 status, age in years and sex. Where available, HLA class I and class II types were obtained from metadata supplied by the sample provider rather than from assay-based typing.

Here is what the overall study found, with its caveats: How much clinical and demographic metadata was included differed by source and by participant, and the metadata was provided uncurated.

Enrolling through a virtual design, the prospective study's participants ranged in age from roughly 18 to 89 years and lived across more than 20 United States geographic areas. To assign participants to cohorts, the prospective study relied on clinical history that participants themselves reported in a screening survey and a study questionnaire. Recovered participants in ImmuneRACE Cohort 3 were defined as having two consecutive negative NP/OP PCR tests, clearance from a healthcare professional, or resolution of symptoms. Each participant in the prospective study had whole blood, serum and a nasopharyngeal or oropharyngeal swab collected by mobile phlebotomists. Additional blood draws and questionnaires over an approximately 2-month period could optionally be provided by prospective study participants. Before DNA extraction, prospective study blood samples were shipped either frozen or at room temperature.

TCRbeta CDR3 regions were amplified from genomic DNA by means of the immunoSEQ Assay, a bias-controlled multiplex PCR. The original methods were these. Within the assay, amplification of reference gene primers was used to estimate how many nucleated cells each sample contained. Sequence reads were collapsed and filtered to measure the absolute abundance of every unique TCRbeta CDR3 rearrangement. Productive Simpson clonality was computed per sample as the square root of Simpson's diversity index over productive rearrangements. What TCRdb holds here is the immuneACCESS table cut down to in-frame rearrangements. Part of the clones is not present; checked against another copy, under half of the missing clones reflect an unresolved V gene, and the others are unexplained. V, J and clone size derive from that table, while D and trimming were established from the DNA sequence. This sample has approximately 230,000 clones in its table, and approximately 84% of those were observed once. The ten largest clonotypes hold over 12% of the sample.

Notes on this clone: Its recognized antigen is unknown. No base quality information exists; no much larger clone differs at one position.

The source material was PBMCs or T cells enriched from blood (not recorded which). The receptor comes from a man aged 40-49 years who had recovered from COVID-19.

This receptor has the CDR3 CASSLIQGSIEQYF. The nucleotide sequence reads TGCGCCAGCAGCTTGATACAGGGTTCAATCGAGCAGTACTTC. The chain is made from TRBV5-1 and TRBJ2-7, and possibly TRBD1, on 6 matching bases. Between the V and J ends, shortened by 1 base and 6 bases respectively, the junction contains 14 bases. The germline V gene supplies CDR1 SGHRS and CDR2 YFSETQ. The CDR3 has 14 amino acids, counting the end cysteine and phenylalanine. Just the 42-base CDR3 DNA is kept, in frame starting at base 1. The CDR3 plus the reference TRBV5-1 and TRBJ2-7 genes for the other parts give the full variable domain: KAGVTQTPRYLIKTRGQQVTLSCSPISGHRSVSWYQQTPGQGLQFLFEYFSETQRNKGNFPGRFSGRQFSNSRSEMNVSTLELGDSALYLCASSLIQGSIEQYFGPGTRLTVT.